This is a list of T cell receptor beta chains from one sample in a study of cytomegalovirus exposure and HLA in healthy donors. Method: immunoSEQ multiplex PCR; TCRdb's copy keeps in-frame clones and lacks some. This repertoire shows more than 100,000 clones, over 65% found once; its top ten account for 1.5% to 1.9%. Sequencing was done on a sample of PBMCs. The origin of the receptors is a man aged 35-49 years in good health and CMV-seronegative. The CDR3 runs from the conserved cysteine through the conserved F or W. The D gene is left open where the match is weak. Clone size, where shown, is once, few, many, or a class for clones that have expanded.

14,TRBV7-2,TRBJ2-7,NA,TRBD1,CASSFRQGTYEQYF,TGTGCCAGCAGCTTCCGACAGGGGACCTACGAGCAGTACTTC
15,TRBV6-1,TRBJ2-4,few,TRBD1,CASSSRDSYKNIQYF,TGTGCCAGCAGTTCCCGGGACAGCTACAAAAACATTCAGTACTTC
13,TRBV5-1,TRBJ1-6,NA,NA,CASRDSANSPLHF,TGCGCCAGCAGGGACTCAGCTAATTCACCCCTCCACTTT
12,TRBV7-9,TRBJ1-5,NA,NA,CSSSPSDQPQHF,TGTTCCAGCAGCCCCTCCGATCAGCCCCAGCATTTT
15,TRBV5-3,TRBJ2-5,NA,TRBD2,CARSSAGGPKETQYF,TGTGCCAGAAGCTCGGCGGGGGGTCCTAAAGAGACCCAGTACTTC
13,TRBV7-2,TRBJ1-6,NA,TRBD1,CASSPKQGTPLHF,TGTGCCAGCAGCCCGAAACAGGGGACACCCCTCCACTTT
16,TRBV10-1,TRBJ2-4,NA,TRBD1,CASMYSGGACKNIQYF,TGCGCCAGCATGTACTCAGGGGGCGCGTGCAAAAACATTCAGTACTTC
16,TRBV5-5,TRBJ2-3,few,TRBD2,CASSKTSGDGADTQYF,TGTGCCAGCAGCAAGACTAGCGGGGACGGGGCAGATACGCAGTATTTT
16,TRBV4-1,TRBJ2-2,NA,NA,CASSQDIERNTGELFF,TGCGCCAGCAGCCAAGACATAGAGAGGAACACCGGGGAGCTGTTTTTT
11,TRBV7-9,TRBJ2-1,NA,NA,CASTFGGEQFF,TGTGCCAGCACCTTCGGGGGTGAGCAGTTCTTC
14,TRBV19,TRBJ1-1,NA,NA,CASSIDRVDTEAFF,TGTGCCAGTAGTATAGACAGGGTTGACACTGAAGCTTTCTTT
15,TRBV19,TRBJ2-6,NA,NA,CASSLRGSGANVLTF,TGTGCCAGTAGTCTCAGGGGATCTGGGGCCAACGTCCTGACTTTC
14,TRBV7-6,TRBJ1-2,NA,TRBD1,CASSTGQGVYGYTF,TGTGCCAGCAGCACGGGACAGGGTGTCTATGGCTACACCTTC
15,TRBV7-8,TRBJ1-4,NA,NA,CASSQGVTLREKLFF,TGTGCCAGCAGCCAAGGGGTGACCCTCAGGGAAAAACTGTTTTTT
15,TRBV7-2,TRBJ2-4,NA,NA,CASSLVVPRKNIQYF,TGTGCCAGCAGCTTAGTCGTCCCGAGAAAAAACATTCAGTACTTC
17,TRBV9,TRBJ2-2,NA,TRBD2,CASSGKLAGGRPGELFF,TGTGCCAGCAGCGGCAAACTAGCGGGGGGGCGACCCGGGGAGCTGTTTTTT
16,TRBV6-1,TRBJ2-1,NA,TRBD2,CASSDPGLAGADEQFF,TGTGCCAGCAGTGACCCGGGACTAGCGGGAGCGGATGAGCAGTTCTTC
14,TRBV18,TRBJ1-1,NA,NA,CASSLSTENTEAFF,TGTGCCAGCTCACTTTCGACAGAGAACACTGAAGCTTTCTTT
16,TRBV9,TRBJ2-2,few,TRBD1,CASSVLSGGDTGELFF,TGTGCCAGCAGCGTATTATCAGGGGGCGACACCGGGGAGCTGTTTTTT
14,TRBV28,TRBJ1-1,NA,TRBD1,CASATTGGLTEAFF,TGTGCCAGCGCAACGACAGGGGGCTTAACTGAAGCTTTCTTT
13,TRBV27,TRBJ1-2,NA,NA,CASSSTGIYGYTF,TGTGCCAGCAGTTCCACAGGCATCTATGGCTACACCTTC
16,TRBV27,TRBJ2-3,NA,NA,CASAKMRSASTDTQYF,TGTGCCAGCGCTAAAATGAGGTCAGCTAGCACAGATACGCAGTATTTT
14,TRBV7-3,TRBJ2-7,NA,NA,CASSPTGYSYEQYF,TGTGCCAGCAGCCCGACAGGCTATTCCTACGAGCAGTACTTC
16,TRBV19,TRBJ2-7,NA,TRBD2,CASSTSGEGWTYEQYF,TGTGCCAGTAGTACCTCCGGGGAGGGGTGGACCTACGAGCAGTACTTC
12,TRBV19,TRBJ2-1,NA,NA,CATTTRGNEQFF,TGTGCCACCACCACTCGGGGTAATGAGCAGTTCTTC
13,TRBV4-1,TRBJ2-2,NA,NA,CASRAPNTGELFF,TGCGCCAGCAGGGCTCCGAACACCGGGGAGCTGTTTTTT
13,TRBV7-9,TRBJ1-2,NA,NA,CASSLPHAGGYTF,TGTGCCAGCTCACTTCCTCATGCGGGGGGCTACACCTTC
14,TRBV11-2,TRBJ2-1,NA,TRBD2,CASRFSGSNHEQFF,TGTGCCAGCAGGTTTAGCGGGAGCAACCATGAGCAGTTCTTC
18,TRBV6-1,TRBJ2-4,NA,NA,CASSDLSGLMGPKNIQYF,TGTGCCAGCAGTGACCTGTCGGGACTCATGGGGCCCAAAAACATTCAGTACTTC
15,TRBV11-3,TRBJ2-1,NA,NA,CASSLVRQRSHEQFF,TGTGCCAGCAGCTTAGTCCGACAGAGGTCCCATGAGCAGTTCTTC
14,TRBV19,TRBJ1-4,NA,TRBD1,CASSRSGGGEKLFF,TGTGCCAGTAGTAGATCAGGGGGCGGTGAAAAACTGTTTTTT
13,TRBV29-1,TRBJ2-3,NA,TRBD2,CSVEMREVDTQYF,TGCAGCGTTGAAATGCGGGAGGTAGATACGCAGTATTTT
14,TRBV2,TRBJ2-7,NA,NA,CASSERGLGYEQYF,TGTGCCAGCAGTGAACGGGGGTTGGGCTACGAGCAGTACTTC
15,TRBV6-5,TRBJ2-7,once,NA,CASSSETVETYEQYF,TGTGCCAGCAGTTCAGAGACAGTCGAGACCTACGAGCAGTACTTC
14,TRBV19,TRBJ2-7,NA,TRBD1,CASSTTGGSYEQYF,TGTGCCAGTAGTACAACAGGGGGCTCCTACGAGCAGTACTTC
15,TRBV7-3,TRBJ2-2,NA,TRBD1,CASSLGTAGTGELFF,TGTGCCAGCAGTCTGGGGACAGCTGGCACCGGGGAGCTGTTTTTT
11,TRBV29-1,TRBJ1-1,NA,NA,CSLAVNTEAFF,TGCAGCTTGGCAGTGAACACTGAAGCTTTCTTT
15,TRBV9,TRBJ2-3,NA,NA,CASSVVRNRTDTQYF,TGTGCCAGCAGCGTAGTCAGAAACCGCACAGATACGCAGTATTTT
14,TRBV27,TRBJ1-4,NA,NA,CASSLRSSNEKLFF,TGTGCCAGCAGTTTACGGAGCTCCAATGAAAAACTGTTTTTT
18,TRBV4-1,TRBJ2-1,once,TRBD2,CASSQISGLAGLYNEQFF,TGCGCCAGCAGCCAAATAAGTGGCCTAGCGGGGCTCTACAATGAGCAGTTCTTC
14,TRBV7-9,TRBJ2-1,NA,NA,CASSLGNNGDEQFF,TGTGCCAGCAGCTTGGGAAACAACGGGGATGAGCAGTTCTTC
13,TRBV9,TRBJ2-3,NA,NA,CASSVTPGDTQYF,TGTGCCAGCAGCGTCACCCCCGGGGATACGCAGTATTTT
15,TRBV6-1,TRBJ2-5,NA,NA,CASSEGRLSQETQYF,TGTGCCAGCAGTGAAGGGCGACTATCTCAAGAGACCCAGTACTTC
14,TRBV11-2,TRBJ1-4,NA,NA,CASSQRANNEKLFF,TGTGCCAGCAGCCAGCGGGCCAATAATGAAAAACTGTTTTTT
13,TRBV30,TRBJ2-7,NA,TRBD1,CASTRDSSYEQYF,TGTGCCTCAACCCGGGACAGCTCCTACGAGCAGTACTTC
16,TRBV7-6,TRBJ1-5,once,TRBD1,CASSLGLRDSNQPQHF,TGTGCCAGCAGCTTAGGCCTCCGGGACAGTAATCAGCCCCAGCATTTT
13,TRBV6-5,TRBJ2-5,few,NA,CASSRGYQETQYF,TGTGCCAGCAGCCGAGGGTACCAAGAGACCCAGTACTTC
15,TRBV6-5,TRBJ2-2,NA,TRBD2,CASSPTGGGTGELFF,TGTGCCAGCAGCCCTACGGGGGGTGGCACCGGGGAGCTGTTTTTT
16,TRBV7-3,TRBJ2-6,NA,NA,CASSLRQTTGANVLTF,TGTGCCAGCAGCTTAAGGCAGACAACAGGGGCCAACGTCCTGACTTTC
14,TRBV7-9,TRBJ1-4,NA,NA,CASSSRDRPGKLFF,TGTGCCAGCAGCTCCAGGGATCGCCCGGGAAAACTGTTTTTT
15,TRBV5-4,TRBJ1-4,few,TRBD1,CASSIPGQGNEKLFF,TGTGCCAGCAGCATCCCGGGACAGGGAAATGAAAAACTGTTTTTT
15,TRBV9,TRBJ1-1,NA,NA,CASSTGSGMNTEAFF,TGTGCCAGCAGTACAGGGTCAGGGATGAACACTGAAGCTTTCTTT
13,TRBV5-1,TRBJ2-7,NA,NA,CASSSLTGYEQYF,TGCGCCAGCAGCTCCTTGACTGGCTACGAGCAGTACTTC